Each of the 26 T cell receptor beta chains below was sequenced from the same sample in a study of neoadjuvant anti-PD-1 for oral cavity cancer. Time point of the sample: after neoadjuvant nivolumab, at surgical resection. Assay used: immunoSEQ multiplex PCR; TCRdb lists only in-frame clones, some missing. The sample records some 61,000 clones, 85% being singletons. The sequences come from PBMCs, collected after nivolumab (anti-PD-1) treatment. The receptors stem from a person aged 35-80 years with oral cavity squamous cell carcinoma.

This clone was recorded once. The rearrangement uses TRBV5-4 and TRBJ2-1; D is perhaps TRBD2 (6 bases). Germline loops: CDR1 SGHNT, CDR2 YYREEE (reference sequence). V was shortened by 0 bases and J by 0 bases, with 19 bases between the two germline ends. The CDR3 runs to 19 residues. The CDR3 sequence: CASSLGDFLPISSYNEQFF. The CDR3 bases are TGTGCCAGCAGCTTGGGGGACTTCCTCCCGATCAGCTCCTACAATGAGCAGTTCTTC.

The chain links TRBV9 to TRBJ1-4, with D possibly TRBD1 on 6 matching bases. CDR1 is SGDLS and CDR2 is YYNGEE in the germline V gene. The CDR3 length is 13 residues. The ends were cut back, 0 bases at V and 12 bases at J, with 12 bases in the middle. Written as DNA, the CDR3 is TGTGCCAGCAGCGTAGCCAAGGGGGGTGAACTGTTTTTT. Residues: CASSVAKGGELFF.

This clone was counted between two and nine times. The chain joins TRBV30 to TRBJ1-5; D gene unclear. Trimming took off 3 bases at V and 4 bases at J, with 10 bases between the two ends. Per germline, CDR1 GTSNPN and CDR2 SVGIG (reference sequence). The CDR3 extends over 13 amino acids. The chain's CDR3 is CAWRGGPNQPQHF. CDR3 DNA: TGTGCCTGGAGGGGCGGCCCGAATCAGCCCCAGCATTTT. The variable domain in full, with the rest retrieved from reference TRBV30 and TRBJ1-5, is SQTIHQWPATLVQPVGSPLSLECTVEGTSNPNLYWYRQAAGRGLQLLFYSVGIGQISSEVPQNLSASRPQDRQFILSSKKLLLSDSGFYLCAWRGGPNQPQHFGDGTRLSIL.

To note about this clone: At one boundary the junction diverges from the germline segment, which might be a read error. The chain couples TRBV7-7 to TRBJ2-5; no clear D gene. The CDR3 is 14 residues long. Germline CDR1 and CDR2: SSHAT and FNYEAQ (reference sequence). The CDR3 nucleotides are TGTGCTAGCAGCCCTCTAAGGCAGCAAGAGACCCAGTACTTC. Amino acid sequence: CASSPLRQQETQYF.

CDR3 region: CASSTRLAGGDTQYF. The DNA for the CDR3 is TGTGCCAGCAGCACACGACTAGCGGGAGGAGATACGCAGTATTTT. The chain carries TRBV7-6 and TRBJ2-3, with 13 bases aligning to TRBD2. The germline CDR1 and CDR2 sequences are SGHVS and FNYEAQ. This CDR3 comprises 15 residues. The junction had 4 bases not matched to a gene; V was cut back by 5 bases and J by 5 bases. Supplemented by reference TRBV7-6 and TRBJ2-3, the full variable domain reads GAGVSQSPRYKVTKRGQDVALRCDPISGHVSLYWYRQALGQGPEFLTYFNYEAQQDKSGLPNDRFSAERPEGSISTLTIQRTEQRDSAMYRCASSTRLAGGDTQYFGPGTRLTVL.

V gene TRBV4-1 combines with J gene TRBJ2-6, with TRBD2 as a possible D gene (6 bases). CDR3 length: 19 residues. Trimming removed 1 base from V and 0 bases from J, with 16 bases in between. The germline CDR1 and CDR2 sequences are MGHRA and YSYEKL. The CDR3 region is CASSQGVGGSLSGANVLTF. CDR3 DNA sequence: TGCGCCAGCAGCCAAGGTGTCGGGGGATCCCTCTCTGGGGCCAACGTCCTGACTTTC.

The gene calls are TRBV7-8 and TRBJ2-1; D remains unclear. Trimming shortened V by 1 base and J by 7 bases, and 8 bases separated the two germline ends. CDR1 and CDR2 (germline): SGHVS, FQNEAQ. The CDR3 runs 13 residues. CDR3 sequence: CASSLDLLNEQFF. The CDR3 coding sequence is TGTGCCAGCAGCTTAGATCTTCTTAATGAGCAGTTCTTC.

As DNA, the CDR3 is TGTGCCAGCAGCTTAGGGGTAGCAGCGACCTACGAGCAGTACTTC. As protein: CASSLGVAATYEQYF. The rearrangement uses TRBV11-1 and TRBJ2-7; D unresolved. The germline CDR1 and CDR2 sequences are SGHAT and FQDESV (reference sequence). Trimming took off 1 base at V and 2 bases at J, with 12 bases between the two ends. This CDR3 contains 15 residues.

The table lists this clone with a few counts. V and J are TRBV5-1 and TRBJ2-2; weak D call: TRBD2 (6 bases). Trimming left V 1 base short and J 4 bases short, with 14 bases between. Germline CDR1 and CDR2: SGHRS and YFSETQ. This CDR3 has 16 amino acids. The CDR3 nucleotides are TGCGCCAGCAGCTTGTTCTCTAGCGCGGGCACCGGGGAGCTGTTTTTT. Translating it yields CASSLFSSAGTGELFF.

V usage is TRBV20-1 and J usage is TRBJ1-5; D remains ambiguous. Germline CDR1 reads DFQATT; CDR2 reads SNEGSKA (reference sequence). The ends were cut back, 6 bases at V and 4 bases at J, with 7 bases in the middle. CDR3 length: 11 amino acids. CDR3 bases: TGCAGTGCGTTGGGGAATCAGCCCCAGCATTTT. Amino acid sequence: CSALGNQPQHF.

This clone was seen only a few times. J is TRBJ2-1 and V is TRBV11-2, with 8 bases identical to TRBD2. The trim removed 1 base at V and 0 bases at J, leaving 11 bases unmatched. Looked up from germline, CDR1 is SGHAT and CDR2 is FQNNGV. The CDR3 has 19 amino acids. The CDR3 sequence: CASSLGRKIAGRSYNEQFF. Written as DNA, the CDR3 is TGTGCCAGCAGCTTAGGGCGAAAAATAGCGGGACGCTCCTACAATGAGCAGTTCTTC.

The chain joins TRBV9 to TRBJ2-2; 7 positions agree with TRBD1. CDR3 length: 16 amino acids. Germline trimming cut 0 bases from V and 3 bases from J; bases unmatched to any gene: 5. From germline, CDR1 is SGDLS and CDR2 YYNGEE. CDR3 bases: TGTGCCAGCAGCGTAGGACAGGGAAGCGACACCGGGGAGCTGTTTTTT. As protein: CASSVGQGSDTGELFF.

The chain links TRBV5-1 to TRBJ2-3; 8 bases line up with TRBD1. Germline assignment: CDR1 SGHRS and CDR2 YFSETQ. There are 13 residues in the CDR3. The V gene end was trimmed by 4 bases and the J gene end by 5 bases; junction bases not matched to a gene: 3. The CDR3 coding sequence is TGCGCCAGCAGCACGACAGGGGTAGATACGCAGTATTTT. This gives the protein CASSTTGVDTQYF. The entire variable domain, with the rest obtained from reference TRBV5-1 and TRBJ2-3, is as follows: KAGVTQTPRYLIKTRGQQVTLSCSPISGHRSVSWYQQTPGQGLQFLFEYFSETQRNKGNFPGRFSGRQFSNSRSEMNVSTLELGDSALYLCASSTTGVDTQYFGPGTRLTVL.

J is TRBJ2-2 and V is TRBV10-3; D not resolved. V was shortened by 0 bases and J by 6 bases, with 2 bases between the two germline ends. CDR1 ENHRY and CDR2 SYGVKD come from the germline V gene. The CDR3 is made up of 12 amino acids. The CDR3 DNA is TGTGCCATCAGTGAGTCCGCCGGGGAGCTGTTTTTT. Residues: CAISESAGELFF.

This clone appeared a single time. V is TRBV19 and J is TRBJ1-5; D might be TRBD1 (6 bases). V was pared by 9 bases and J by 1 base, with 22 bases between. The CDR3 covers 17 residues. The germline V gene has CDR1 LNHDA and CDR2 SQIVND (reference sequence). Here the CDR3 reads CASRMIGGRISNQPQHF. The CDR3 bases are TGTGCCAGCCGAATGATAGGGGGAAGAATAAGCAATCAGCCCCAGCATTTT.

This clone was counted only a few times. The chain uses TRBV30 and TRBJ2-2, with D hard to call. The germline V gene has CDR1 GTSNPN and CDR2 SVGIG (reference sequence). The V end was cut by 0 bases, the J end by 4 bases, with 9 bases between. This CDR3 region has 14 residues. DNA of the CDR3: TGTGCCTGGAGTGTAGGCGTTCGCACCGGGGAGCTGTTTTTT. Amino acids: CAWSVGVRTGELFF.

The J gene is TRBJ2-3, the V gene TRBV30, with D unclear. The CDR3 is 13 residues long. CDR1 is GTSNPN and CDR2 is SVGIG in the germline V gene (reference sequence). Trimming cost V 0 bases and J 4 bases, with 8 bases left between them. The CDR3 spells CAWSVQGSDTQYF. The DNA of the CDR3 is TGTGCCTGGAGTGTACAAGGCTCAGATACGCAGTATTTT.

The gene calls are TRBV7-9 and TRBJ2-7; 7 nucleotides line up with TRBD2. CDR3 length: 14 amino acids. Trimming took 6 bases from V and 5 from J; bases not matched to a gene: 10. Germline CDR1 reads SEHNR; CDR2 reads FQNEAQ (reference sequence). The CDR3 here is CASSLSSAGDEQYF. The CDR3 DNA is TGTGCCAGCAGTCTCAGTTCCGCGGGAGACGAGCAGTACTTC.

This sequence joins TRBV7-2 and TRBJ2-2, with D possibly called TRBD1 or TRBD2 (5 bases each). CDR1 SGHTA and CDR2 FQGNSA come from the germline V gene. This CDR3 is 16 amino acids long. The ends were cut back, 1 base at V and 0 bases at J, with 9 bases in the middle. DNA of the CDR3: TGTGCCAGCAGCTTAGTGGGGACCGCGAACACCGGGGAGCTGTTTTTT. It translates to CASSLVGTANTGELFF. The full variable domain, in which reference TRBV7-2 and TRBJ2-2 provide the parts outside the CDR3, is GAGVSQSPSNKVTEKGKDVELRCDPISGHTALYWYRQSLGQGLEFLIYFQGNSAPDKSGLPSDRFSAERTGGSVSTLTIQRTQQEDSAVYLCASSLVGTANTGELFFGEGSRLTVL.

This clone was counted only a few times. This sequence joins TRBV5-4 and TRBJ2-7; 10 nucleotides match TRBD1. The CDR3 has 15 residues. Germline lookup yields CDR1 SGHNT and CDR2 YYREEE (reference sequence). Trimming at V came to 4 bases and at J to 3 bases, leaving 7 bases not matched to a gene. CDR3 in DNA: TGTGCCAGCAGCAAGTCGACAGGGGGCTTCTACGAGCAGTACTTC. This codes for CASSKSTGGFYEQYF. The variable domain in full, with the rest retrieved from reference TRBV5-4 and TRBJ2-7, is ETGVTQSPTHLIKTRGQQVTLRCSSQSGHNTVSWYQQALGQGPQFIFQYYREEENGRGNFPPRFSGLQFPNYSSELNVNALELDDSALYLCASSKSTGGFYEQYFGPGTRLTVT.

The chain carries TRBV9 and TRBJ2-2; the D gene could be TRBD1 or TRBD2 (5 bases each). Trimming left V 4 bases short and J 6 bases short, with 19 bases between. Germline V gives CDR1 SGDLS, CDR2 YYNGEE. The CDR3 loop spans 16 amino acids. The CDR3 sequence is CASSPRAQGYAGELFF. In DNA, the CDR3 is TGTGCCAGCAGCCCGAGGGCGCAGGGATACGCCGGGGAGCTGTTTTTT.

A single count supports this clone. The chain carries TRBV7-6 and TRBJ1-2; weak D call: TRBD1 (5 bases). CDR1 and CDR2 from the germline V gene are SGHVS and FNYEAQ. Trimming removed 4 bases at V and 2 bases at J, with 14 bases between. The CDR3 length is 15 residues. The CDR3 loop reads CASSSNEGSNYGYTF. CDR3 in DNA: TGTGCCAGCAGCTCCAATGAGGGGAGCAACTATGGCTACACCTTC.

CDR3 DNA sequence: TGTGCCAGCAGCCCCAGGGCCGGGACTAGCGGTTCCAATGAGCAGTTCTTC. Its translation: CASSPRAGTSGSNEQFF. V is TRBV5-4 and J is TRBJ2-1; TRBD2 matches at 11 bases. Germline V gene sequence: CDR1 SGHNT, CDR2 YYREEE (reference sequence). V lost 4 bases, J lost 6 bases, and 12 bases stayed unmatched. This CDR3 is built from 17 residues.

The chain links TRBV15 to TRBJ2-7, with a weak D call TRBD1 (5 bases). V was trimmed by 6 bases and J by 3 bases, leaving 12 bases between them. The CDR3 sequence is 13 residues long. Germline loops: CDR1 LNHNV, CDR2 YYDKDF (reference sequence). This CDR3 reads CATRGASGYEQYF. The CDR3 bases are TGTGCCACCAGAGGGGCATCGGGCTACGAGCAGTACTTC.

The chain combines TRBV6-1 with TRBJ1-1; 8 bases match TRBD1. The germline V gene has CDR1 MNHNS and CDR2 SASEGT. The CDR3 consists of 19 residues. The trim removed 4 bases at V and 4 bases at J, leaving 20 bases unmatched. The CDR3 DNA is TGTGCCAGCAGTGCGAGAGGACAGGGTTCGTCCCGGACGCCCACTGAAGCTTTCTTT. Amino acids: CASSARGQGSSRTPTEAFF.

The chain carries TRBV29-1 and TRBJ2-3; 9 bases agree with TRBD2. Looked up from germline, CDR1 is SQVTM and CDR2 is ANQGSEA. The CDR3 spans 14 residues. J lost 11 bases, V lost 7 bases, and 16 bases had no gene match. In nucleotides, the CDR3 is TGCAGCGCCAGTACCGGGACTAGCAGCGTTGTGCAGTATTTT. It specifies CSASTGTSSVVQYF.